The rows below give T cell receptor beta chains drawn from one sample of a study of cytomegalovirus exposure and HLA in healthy donors. Produced via immunoSEQ multiplex PCR; TCRdb's table is partial and in-frame only. The data show more than 120,000 clones, over 75% seen once. Sequenced material: PBMCs. The receptor source for this set is a male donor in good health and CMV-seronegative. Each CDR3 is given with its conserved first and last residue. A D gene is named only where the DNA matches it firmly. Clone size is not always given. Where it is, it says once, few, many or a class for expanded clones.

D: TRBD1; size: .; J: TRBJ1-5; V: TRBV4-3; CDR3: CASSQDWARGRFTNQPQHF; DNA: TGCGCCAGCAGCCAAGATTGGGCCAGGGGGAGGTTTACTAATCAGCCCCAGCATTTT
D: .; size: .; J: TRBJ2-2; V: TRBV5-1; CDR3: CASSWNRRTGELFF; DNA: TGCGCCAGCAGCTGGAACCGGAGAACCGGGGAGCTGTTTTTT
D: TRBD1; size: .; J: TRBJ1-2; V: TRBV19; CDR3: CASSVQTGGSQDGYTF; DNA: TGTGCCAGTAGTGTCCAAACAGGGGGCAGTCAGGATGGCTACACCTTC
D: TRBD2; size: .; J: TRBJ2-1; V: TRBV7-2; CDR3: CASSSTSGTYNGQFF; DNA: TGTGCCAGCAGCTCAACAAGCGGGACCTACAATGGGCAGTTCTTC
D: .; size: .; J: TRBJ2-7; V: TRBV6-6; CDR3: CASSYGQGWRPYEQYF; DNA: TGTGCCAGCAGTTATGGGCAGGGTTGGAGACCCTACGAGCAGTACTTC
D: .; size: .; J: TRBJ2-2; V: TRBV13; CDR3: CASSARLNTGELFF; DNA: TGTGCCAGCAGCGCCCGACTGAACACCGGGGAGCTGTTTTTT
D: TRBD2; size: .; J: TRBJ2-7; V: TRBV11-1; CDR3: CASTLTSGASYEQYF; DNA: TGTGCCAGCACCCTTACTAGCGGGGCCTCCTACGAGCAGTACTTC
D: TRBD1; size: .; J: TRBJ1-5; V: TRBV19; CDR3: CASSHRGRESQPQHF; DNA: TGTGCCAGTAGTCACAGGGGGCGCGAGAGTCAGCCCCAGCATTTT
D: .; size: .; J: TRBJ1-5; V: TRBV6-6; CDR3: CASSFDSSNQPQHF; DNA: TGTGCCAGCAGTTTCGACAGCTCCAATCAGCCCCAGCATTTT
D: .; size: .; J: TRBJ2-1; V: TRBV7-9; CDR3: CASSSAVTYNEQFF; DNA: TGTGCCAGCAGCTCGGCGGTGACCTACAATGAGCAGTTCTTC
D: .; size: .; J: TRBJ1-4; V: TRBV30; CDR3: CAWSVSRRRGPGLNEKLFF; DNA: TGTGCCTGGAGTGTAAGTCGGAGGAGGGGCCCCGGGCTTAATGAAAAACTGTTTTTT
D: TRBD1; size: .; J: TRBJ2-1; V: TRBV7-2; CDR3: CASSFQGQGPINEQFF; DNA: TGTGCCAGCAGCTTCCAGGGACAGGGGCCCATCAATGAGCAGTTCTTC
D: .; size: .; J: TRBJ2-7; V: TRBV7-9; CDR3: CASRSGEGEQYF; DNA: TGTGCCAGCAGATCAGGGGAGGGCGAGCAGTACTTC
D: .; size: .; J: TRBJ1-2; V: TRBV5-8; CDR3: CASSFVAGLPYGYTF; DNA: TGTGCCAGCAGCTTTGTTGCAGGGTTACCCTATGGCTACACCTTC
D: .; size: .; J: TRBJ2-7; V: TRBV5-4; CDR3: CASSLGQSYEQYF; DNA: TGTGCCAGCAGCTTGGGACAGTCCTACGAGCAGTACTTC
D: TRBD2; size: .; J: TRBJ2-1; V: TRBV5-1; CDR3: CASSMTSGRGGEQFF; DNA: TGCGCCAGCAGCATGACTAGCGGGAGAGGCGGTGAGCAGTTCTTC
D: TRBD2; size: .; J: TRBJ2-3; V: TRBV9; CDR3: CASSVWAGGADTQYF; DNA: TGTGCCAGCAGCGTATGGGCGGGAGGGGCAGATACGCAGTATTTT
D: .; size: .; J: TRBJ1-2; V: TRBV4-3; CDR3: CASSQEGAPLYGYTF; DNA: TGCGCCAGCAGCCAAGAGGGGGCTCCCCTCTATGGCTACACCTTC
D: TRBD2; size: .; J: TRBJ2-7; V: TRBV4-3; CDR3: CASSHRLAGSNEQYF; DNA: TGCGCCAGCAGCCACAGACTAGCGGGATCGAACGAGCAGTACTTC
D: TRBD1; size: .; J: TRBJ1-1; V: TRBV19; CDR3: CASSIGTGTIDTEAFF; DNA: TGTGCCAGTAGTATTGGGACAGGAACGATTGACACTGAAGCTTTCTTT
D: .; size: .; J: TRBJ2-1; V: TRBV7-9; CDR3: CASRALLAGEGYNEQFF; DNA: TGTGCCAGCAGGGCCCTTTTGGCAGGGGAGGGATACAATGAGCAGTTCTTC
D: .; size: .; J: TRBJ2-2; V: TRBV7-3; CDR3: CASSLGQRAGTGELFF; DNA: TGTGCCAGCAGCTTAGGACAGCGAGCAGGGACCGGGGAGCTGTTTTTT
D: TRBD2; size: .; J: TRBJ2-3; V: TRBV19; CDR3: CASSGKLGLAGDTQYF; DNA: TGTGCCAGTAGTGGAAAACTGGGACTAGCGGGAGATACGCAGTATTTT
D: TRBD1; size: few; J: TRBJ1-2; V: TRBV4-2; CDR3: CASSPVGTGDGYTF; DNA: TGTGCCAGCAGCCCCGTTGGGACAGGGGACGGCTACACCTTC
D: .; size: once; J: TRBJ1-5; V: TRBV14; CDR3: CASSSSGHHYSNQPQHF; DNA: TGTGCCAGCAGCTCTTCGGGACACCACTATAGCAATCAGCCCCAGCATTTT
D: .; size: .; J: TRBJ2-3; V: TRBV4-3; CDR3: CASSQEAGSVAGTDTQYF; DNA: TGCGCCAGCAGCCAAGAGGCAGGCTCGGTAGCGGGCACAGATACGCAGTATTTT
D: .; size: .; J: TRBJ2-7; V: TRBV5-6; CDR3: CASSLDPEAYEQYF; DNA: TGTGCCAGCAGCTTGGATCCGGAGGCCTACGAGCAGTACTTC
D: .; size: .; J: TRBJ2-1; V: TRBV29-1; CDR3: CSVETTGNEQFF; DNA: TGCAGCGTTGAAACAACAGGCAATGAGCAGTTCTTC
D: .; size: .; J: TRBJ2-7; V: TRBV7-2; CDR3: CASSLAAQGEQYF; DNA: TGTGCCAGCAGCTTAGCCGCCCAGGGGGAGCAGTACTTC
D: TRBD1; size: .; J: TRBJ1-1; V: TRBV18; CDR3: CASSPSTGGFEAFF; DNA: TGTGCCAGCTCACCTTCGACAGGGGGTTTTGAAGCTTTCTTT
D: .; size: .; J: TRBJ1-1; V: TRBV7-9; CDR3: CASSLRQLNTEAFF; DNA: TGTGCCAGCAGCTTGAGGCAGCTGAACACTGAAGCTTTCTTT
D: .; size: .; J: TRBJ2-7; V: TRBV2; CDR3: CASSFNRNYEQYF; DNA: TGTGCCAGCAGTTTTAACAGGAACTACGAGCAGTACTTC
D: TRBD1; size: .; J: TRBJ1-4; V: TRBV9; CDR3: CASSVTGIGEKLFF; DNA: TGTGCCAGCAGCGTGACAGGGATCGGTGAAAAACTGTTTTTT
D: .; size: once; J: TRBJ1-3; V: TRBV10-1; CDR3: CASHPAGAIGNTIYF; DNA: TGCGCCAGCCACCCCGCGGGAGCAATTGGAAACACCATATATTTT
D: TRBD1; size: .; J: TRBJ2-6; V: TRBV15; CDR3: CATSRPRTGESGANVLTF; DNA: TGTGCCACCAGCAGGCCACGGACAGGGGAAAGTGGGGCCAACGTCCTGACTTTC
D: .; size: .; J: TRBJ2-1; V: TRBV5-1; CDR3: CASSLVSIYNEQFF; DNA: TGCGCCAGCAGCTTGGTATCTATCTACAATGAGCAGTTCTTC
D: .; size: .; J: TRBJ1-1; V: TRBV28; CDR3: CASRTTGQSNTEAFF; DNA: TGTGCCAGCAGAACCACAGGACAGTCGAACACTGAAGCTTTCTTT
D: .; size: few; J: TRBJ1-1; V: TRBV27; CDR3: CASRGAGDTEAFF; DNA: TGTGCCAGCCGTGGGGCAGGTGACACTGAAGCTTTCTTT
D: .; size: once; J: TRBJ1-1; V: TRBV19; CDR3: CASSIGEGGTEAFF; DNA: TGTGCCAGTAGTATTGGAGAGGGTGGCACTGAAGCTTTCTTT
D: .; size: .; J: TRBJ2-5; V: TRBV10-3; CDR3: CAISESGGIQETQYF; DNA: TGTGCCATCAGTGAGTCAGGCGGGATACAAGAGACCCAGTACTTC
D: .; size: .; J: TRBJ2-7; V: TRBV5-4; CDR3: CASSGDSLTYEQYF; DNA: TGTGCCAGCAGCGGGGACTCCTTAACCTACGAGCAGTACTTC
D: .; size: .; J: TRBJ1-2; V: TRBV7-9; CDR3: CASSRIREGDGYTF; DNA: TGTGCCAGCAGCCGAATTCGAGAAGGGGATGGCTACACCTTC
D: TRBD2; size: .; J: TRBJ2-7; V: TRBV5-6; CDR3: CASSSSGGGYYEQYF; DNA: TGTGCCAGCAGCTCCAGCGGGGGGGGCTACTACGAGCAGTACTTC
D: TRBD1; size: .; J: TRBJ1-2; V: TRBV4-3; CDR3: CASSQEGQGAYGYTF; DNA: TGCGCCAGCAGCCAGGAAGGACAGGGTGCCTATGGCTACACCTTC
D: TRBD1; size: .; J: TRBJ2-1; V: TRBV7-6; CDR3: CASSLGTGALKNEQFF; DNA: TGTGCCAGCAGCCTCGGGACAGGGGCCCTCAAGAATGAGCAGTTCTTC
D: .; size: .; J: TRBJ2-2; V: TRBV6-6; CDR3: CASSDQGGTGELFF; DNA: TGTGCCAGCAGTGACCAGGGGGGTACCGGGGAGCTGTTTTTT
D: TRBD2; size: once; J: TRBJ2-5; V: TRBV28; CDR3: CASSSPGTSGETQYF; DNA: TGTGCCAGCAGTTCCCCCGGGACTAGCGGAGAGACCCAGTACTTC
D: TRBD1; size: .; J: TRBJ2-1; V: TRBV27; CDR3: CASSPWTGGMNEQFF; DNA: TGTGCCAGCAGTCCATGGACAGGGGGCATGAATGAGCAGTTCTTC